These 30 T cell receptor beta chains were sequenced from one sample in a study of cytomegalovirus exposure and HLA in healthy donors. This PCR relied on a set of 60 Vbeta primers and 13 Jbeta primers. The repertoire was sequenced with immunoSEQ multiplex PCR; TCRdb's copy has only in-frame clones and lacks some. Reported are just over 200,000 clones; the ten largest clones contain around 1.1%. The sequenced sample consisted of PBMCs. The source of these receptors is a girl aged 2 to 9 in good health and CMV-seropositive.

The CDR3 reads CASSFSGFSGNTIYF. CDR3 DNA sequence: TGTGCCAGCAGCTTCTCAGGGTTCTCTGGAAACACCATATATTTT. The chain combines TRBV7-9 with TRBJ1-3; D may be TRBD1 (5 bases). The CDR3 covers 15 residues. Trimming cost V 3 bases and J 0 bases, with 9 bases left between them. Germline lookup yields CDR1 SEHNR and CDR2 FQNEAQ (reference sequence).

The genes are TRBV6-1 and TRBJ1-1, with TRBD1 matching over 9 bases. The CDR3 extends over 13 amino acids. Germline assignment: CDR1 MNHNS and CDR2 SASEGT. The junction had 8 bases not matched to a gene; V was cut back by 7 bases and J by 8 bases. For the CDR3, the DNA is TGTGCCAGCATCTGGACAGGGGTAATGGAAGCTTTCTTT. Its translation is CASIWTGVMEAFF.

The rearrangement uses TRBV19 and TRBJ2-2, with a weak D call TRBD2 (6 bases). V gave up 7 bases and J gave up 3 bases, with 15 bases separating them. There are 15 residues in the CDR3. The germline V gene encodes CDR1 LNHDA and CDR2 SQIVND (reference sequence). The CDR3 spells CASTSAGGYTGELFF. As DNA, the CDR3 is TGTGCCAGTACATCGGCCGGAGGGTACACCGGGGAGCTGTTTTTT.

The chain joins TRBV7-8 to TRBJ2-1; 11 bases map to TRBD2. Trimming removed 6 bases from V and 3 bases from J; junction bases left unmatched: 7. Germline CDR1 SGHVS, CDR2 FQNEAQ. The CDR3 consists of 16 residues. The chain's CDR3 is CASRTLAGGDYNEQFF. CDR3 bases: TGTGCCAGCAGGACCTTAGCGGGAGGGGACTACAATGAGCAGTTCTTC.

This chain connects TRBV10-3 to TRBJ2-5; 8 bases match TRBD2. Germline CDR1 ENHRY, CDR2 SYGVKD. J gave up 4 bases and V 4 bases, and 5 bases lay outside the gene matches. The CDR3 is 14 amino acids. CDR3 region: CAISGGGLGETQYF. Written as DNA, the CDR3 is TGTGCCATCAGTGGCGGGGGGCTAGGAGAGACCCAGTACTTC.

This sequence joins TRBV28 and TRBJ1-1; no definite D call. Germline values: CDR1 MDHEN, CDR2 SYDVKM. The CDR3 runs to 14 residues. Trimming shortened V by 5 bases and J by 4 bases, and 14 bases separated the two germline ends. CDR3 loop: CASSAGDEGTEAFF. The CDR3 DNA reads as TGTGCCAGCAGTGCAGGAGACGAGGGCACTGAAGCTTTCTTT.

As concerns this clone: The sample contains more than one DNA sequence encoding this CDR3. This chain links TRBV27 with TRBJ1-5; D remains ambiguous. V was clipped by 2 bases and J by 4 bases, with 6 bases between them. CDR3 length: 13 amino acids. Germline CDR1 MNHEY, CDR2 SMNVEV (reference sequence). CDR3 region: CASSLRGNQPQHF. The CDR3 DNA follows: TGTGCCAGCAGTTTACGCGGGAATCAGCCCCAGCATTTT.

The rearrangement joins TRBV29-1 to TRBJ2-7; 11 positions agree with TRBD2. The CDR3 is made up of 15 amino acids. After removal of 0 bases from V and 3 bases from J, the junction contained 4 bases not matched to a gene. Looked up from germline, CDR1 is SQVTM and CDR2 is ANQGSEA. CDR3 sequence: CSVEDTSGRDYEQYF. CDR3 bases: TGCAGCGTTGAAGATACTAGCGGGAGAGACTACGAGCAGTACTTC.

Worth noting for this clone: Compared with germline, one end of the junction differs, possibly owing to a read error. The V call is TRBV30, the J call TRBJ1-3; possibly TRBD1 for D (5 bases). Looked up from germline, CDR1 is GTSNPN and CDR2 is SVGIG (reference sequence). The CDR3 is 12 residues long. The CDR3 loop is CAWGRRGTTIYF. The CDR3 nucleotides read TGTGCCTGGGGGCGAAGGGGAACCACCATATATTTT.

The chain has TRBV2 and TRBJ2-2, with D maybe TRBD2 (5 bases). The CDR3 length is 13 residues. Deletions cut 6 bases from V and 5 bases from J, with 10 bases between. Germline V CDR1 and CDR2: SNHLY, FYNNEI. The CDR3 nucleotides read TGTGCCAGCAGCGCCGACTATACCGGGGAGCTGTTTTTT. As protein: CASSADYTGELFF.

The chain's CDR3 is CASSQETHLRGDTQYF. For the CDR3, the DNA is TGCGCCAGCAGCCAAGAAACCCACCTTAGGGGGGATACGCAGTATTTT. The rearrangement joins TRBV4-1 to TRBJ2-3, with D perhaps TRBD1 (6 bases). This CDR3 comprises 16 residues. Germline V gene data show CDR1 as MGHRA and CDR2 as YSYEKL. Trimming shortened V by 0 bases and J by 6 bases, and 16 bases separated the two germline ends.

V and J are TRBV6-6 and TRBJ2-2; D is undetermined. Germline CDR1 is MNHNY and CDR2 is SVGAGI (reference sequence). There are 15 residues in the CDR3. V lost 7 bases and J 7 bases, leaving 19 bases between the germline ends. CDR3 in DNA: TGTGCCAGCACCTCTCTACCCAACCCTCTCGGGGAGCTGTTTTTT. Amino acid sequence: CASTSLPNPLGELFF.

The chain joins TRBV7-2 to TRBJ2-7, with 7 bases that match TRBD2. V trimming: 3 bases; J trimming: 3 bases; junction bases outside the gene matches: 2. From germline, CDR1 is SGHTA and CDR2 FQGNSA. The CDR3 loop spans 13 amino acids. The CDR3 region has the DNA TGTGCCAGCAGCTTGGGGGGGGGCTACGAGCAGTACTTC. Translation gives CASSLGGGYEQYF.

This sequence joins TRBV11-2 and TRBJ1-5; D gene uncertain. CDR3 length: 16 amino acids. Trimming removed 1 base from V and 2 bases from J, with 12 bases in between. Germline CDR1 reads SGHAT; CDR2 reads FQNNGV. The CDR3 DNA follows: TGTGCCAGCAGCTTAGTTGCGGGGTTCGGCAATCAGCCCCAGCATTTT. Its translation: CASSLVAGFGNQPQHF.

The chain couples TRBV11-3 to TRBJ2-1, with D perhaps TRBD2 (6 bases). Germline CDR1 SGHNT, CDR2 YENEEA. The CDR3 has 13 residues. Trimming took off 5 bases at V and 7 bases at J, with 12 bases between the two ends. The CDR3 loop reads CASSKTRGNEQFF. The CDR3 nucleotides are TGTGCCAGCAGCAAGACTAGGGGTAATGAGCAGTTCTTC. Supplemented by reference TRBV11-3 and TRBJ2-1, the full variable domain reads EAGVVQSPRYKIIEKKQPVAFWCNPISGHNTLYWYLQNLGQGPELLIRYENEEAVDDSQLPKDRFSAERLKGVDSTLKIQPAELGDSAVYLCASSKTRGNEQFFGPGTRLTVL.

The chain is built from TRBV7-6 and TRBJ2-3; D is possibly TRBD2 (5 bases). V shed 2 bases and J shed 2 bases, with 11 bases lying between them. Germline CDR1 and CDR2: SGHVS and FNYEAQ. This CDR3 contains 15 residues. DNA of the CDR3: TGTGCCAGCAGCTTACTAGCTAGGTCCACAGATACGCAGTATTTT. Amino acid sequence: CASSLLARSTDTQYF.

The CDR3 loop is CASRVDRRAEAFF. The DNA of the CDR3 is TGTGCCAGCAGAGTGGACAGGCGGGCTGAAGCTTTCTTT. The chain couples TRBV6-1 to TRBJ1-1; TRBD1 aligns across 7 bases. Germline CDR1 is MNHNS and CDR2 is SASEGT. The CDR3 has 13 amino acids. The trim removed 6 bases at V and 6 bases at J, leaving 7 bases unmatched.

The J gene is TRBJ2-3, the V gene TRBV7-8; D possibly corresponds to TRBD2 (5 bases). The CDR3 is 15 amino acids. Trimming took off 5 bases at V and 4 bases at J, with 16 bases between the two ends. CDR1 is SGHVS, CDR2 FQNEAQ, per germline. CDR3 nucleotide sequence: TGTGCCAGCAGCCCCTCAGTTAGGGAGTCAGATACGCAGTATTTT. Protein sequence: CASSPSVRESDTQYF.

The CDR3 is CASSEAGEGTQYF. The DNA for the CDR3 is TGTGCCAGCAGTGAAGCGGGTGAGGGAACCCAGTACTTC. The chain combines TRBV25-1 with TRBJ2-5, with D possibly matching TRBD2 (5 bases). V dropped 2 bases and J dropped 8 bases, with 12 bases sitting between them. Germline V CDR1 and CDR2: MGHDK, SYGVNS. The CDR3 is 13 amino acids.

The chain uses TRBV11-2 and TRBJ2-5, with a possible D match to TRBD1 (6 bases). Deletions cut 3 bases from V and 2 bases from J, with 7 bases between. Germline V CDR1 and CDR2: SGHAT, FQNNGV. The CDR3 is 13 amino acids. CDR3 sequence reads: CASSLDRQETQYF. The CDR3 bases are TGTGCCAGCAGCTTGGACAGACAAGAGACCCAGTACTTC.

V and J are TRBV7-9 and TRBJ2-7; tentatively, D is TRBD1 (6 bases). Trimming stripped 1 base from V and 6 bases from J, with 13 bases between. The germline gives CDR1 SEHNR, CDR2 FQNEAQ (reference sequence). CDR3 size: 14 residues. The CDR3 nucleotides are TGTGCCAGCAGCTTAGGTCAGCAGGGGTCCGAGCAGTACTTC. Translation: CASSLGQQGSEQYF.

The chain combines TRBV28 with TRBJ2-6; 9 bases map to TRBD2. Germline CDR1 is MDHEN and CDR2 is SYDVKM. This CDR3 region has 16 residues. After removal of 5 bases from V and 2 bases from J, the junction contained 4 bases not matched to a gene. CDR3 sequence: CASSGRGGTGANVLTF. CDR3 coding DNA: TGTGCCAGCAGTGGGCGGGGGGGTACTGGGGCCAACGTCCTGACTTTC.

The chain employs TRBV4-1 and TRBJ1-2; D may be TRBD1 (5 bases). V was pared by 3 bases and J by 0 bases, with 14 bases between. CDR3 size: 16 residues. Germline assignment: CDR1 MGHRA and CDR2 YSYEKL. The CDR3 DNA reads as TGCGCCAGCAGCCACACTCAGACAGCGACTAACTATGGCTACACCTTC. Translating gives CASSHTQTATNYGYTF.

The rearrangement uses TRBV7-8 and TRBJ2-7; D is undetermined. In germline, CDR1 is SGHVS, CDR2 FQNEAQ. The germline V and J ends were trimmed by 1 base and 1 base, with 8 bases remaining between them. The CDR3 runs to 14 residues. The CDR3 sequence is CASSLGDKSYEQYF. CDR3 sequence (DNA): TGTGCCAGCAGCTTAGGAGACAAGTCCTACGAGCAGTACTTC.

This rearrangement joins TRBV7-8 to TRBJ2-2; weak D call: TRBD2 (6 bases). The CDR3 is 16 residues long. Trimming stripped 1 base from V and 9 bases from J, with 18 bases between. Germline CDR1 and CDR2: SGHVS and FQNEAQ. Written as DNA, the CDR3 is TGTGCCAGCAGCTTAGTGGACTATCCACTCCACCGGGAGCTGTTTTTT. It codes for CASSLVDYPLHRELFF.

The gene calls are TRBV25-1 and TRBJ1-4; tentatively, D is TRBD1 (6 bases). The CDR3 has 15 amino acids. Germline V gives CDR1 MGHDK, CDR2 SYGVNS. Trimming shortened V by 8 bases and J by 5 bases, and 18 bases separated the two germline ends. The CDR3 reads CASLERRTVNEKLFF. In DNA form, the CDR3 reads TGTGCCAGCCTTGAAAGGCGGACAGTAAATGAAAAACTGTTTTTT.

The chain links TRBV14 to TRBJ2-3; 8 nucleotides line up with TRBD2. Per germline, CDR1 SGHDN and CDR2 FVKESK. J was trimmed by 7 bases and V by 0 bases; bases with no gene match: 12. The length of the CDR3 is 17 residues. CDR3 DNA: TGTGCCAGCAGCCAAGATCTGGCAGGGACTAGTAGGTATACGCAGTATTTT. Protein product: CASSQDLAGTSRYTQYF.

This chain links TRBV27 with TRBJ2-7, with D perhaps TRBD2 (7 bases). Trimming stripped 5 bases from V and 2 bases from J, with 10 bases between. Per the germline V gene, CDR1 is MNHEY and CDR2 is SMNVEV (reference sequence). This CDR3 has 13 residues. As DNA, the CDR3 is TGTGCCAGCAGTAGGGGGGGCCCCTACGAGCAGTACTTC. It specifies CASSRGGPYEQYF.

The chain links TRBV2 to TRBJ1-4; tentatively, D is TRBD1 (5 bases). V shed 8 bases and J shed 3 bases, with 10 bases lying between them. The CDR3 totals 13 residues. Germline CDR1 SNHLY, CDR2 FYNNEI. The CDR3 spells CASWGRPNEKLFF. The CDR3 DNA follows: TGTGCCAGCTGGGGGAGGCCTAATGAAAAACTGTTTTTT.

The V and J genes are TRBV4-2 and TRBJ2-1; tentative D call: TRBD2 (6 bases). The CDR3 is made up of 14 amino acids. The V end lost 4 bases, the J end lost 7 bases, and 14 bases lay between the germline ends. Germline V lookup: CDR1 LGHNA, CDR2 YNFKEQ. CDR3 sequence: CASSPPVAGNEQFF. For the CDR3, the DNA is TGTGCCAGCAGCCCCCCGGTGGCGGGGAATGAGCAGTTCTTC.